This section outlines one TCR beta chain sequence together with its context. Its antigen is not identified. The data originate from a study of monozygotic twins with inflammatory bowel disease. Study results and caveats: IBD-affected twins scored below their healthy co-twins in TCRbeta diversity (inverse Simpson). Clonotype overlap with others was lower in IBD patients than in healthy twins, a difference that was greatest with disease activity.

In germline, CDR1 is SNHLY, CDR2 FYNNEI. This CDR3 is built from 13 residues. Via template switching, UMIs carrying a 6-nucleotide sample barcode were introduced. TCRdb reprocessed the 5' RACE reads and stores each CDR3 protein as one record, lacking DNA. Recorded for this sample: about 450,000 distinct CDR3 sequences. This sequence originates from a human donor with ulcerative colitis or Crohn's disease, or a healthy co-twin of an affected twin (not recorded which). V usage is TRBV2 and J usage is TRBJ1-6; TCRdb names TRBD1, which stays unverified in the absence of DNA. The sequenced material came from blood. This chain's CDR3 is CASRTDYNSPLHF.